One and the same sample provided the 12 T cell receptor beta chains below, sequenced in a study of CD8+ T cells in alopecia areata. The authors extracted RNA and reverse transcribed it into cDNA as the sequencing template. Sequencing used immunoSEQ multiplex PCR; TCRdb keeps in-frame clones, though not all of them. The sample carries about 130,000 clones, approximately 48% recorded once. Specimen: CD8+ T cells sorted from blood, collected at week 0. These receptors were obtained from a human donor with alopecia areata.

This rearrangement joins TRBV7-9 to TRBJ1-2; D not resolved. V gave up 1 base and J gave up 6 bases, with 9 bases separating them. Germline CDR1 reads SEHNR; CDR2 reads FQNEAQ (reference sequence). CDR3 length: 13 residues. Written as DNA, the CDR3 is TGTGCCAGCAGCTTAGGGGATGTCCATGGCTACACCTTC. Translation gives CASSLGDVHGYTF. The complete variable domain, with remaining parts taken from reference TRBV7-9 and TRBJ1-2, reads DTGVSQNPRHKITKRGQNVTFRCDPISEHNRLYWYRQTLGQGPEFLTYFQNEAQLEKSRLLSDRFSAERPKGSFSTLEIQRTEQGDSAMYLCASSLGDVHGYTFGSGTRLTVV.

The rearrangement joins TRBV25-1 to TRBJ2-4; the D is unclear. The V gene lost 3 bases and the J gene lost 2 bases, with 8 bases spanning the gap. CDR1 MGHDK and CDR2 SYGVNS come from the germline V gene. The length of the CDR3 is 14 residues. CDR3 residues: CASSDPRTKNIQYF. The CDR3 DNA sequence: TGTGCCAGCAGTGACCCGAGGACCAAAAACATTCAGTACTTC.

This chain joins TRBV30 and TRBJ1-1; D gene ambiguous. Looked up from germline, CDR1 is GTSNPN and CDR2 is SVGIG (reference sequence). The CDR3 has 12 amino acids. Between the trimmed V and J ends, which lost 4 bases and 5 bases, there was a span of 11 bases. Written as DNA, the CDR3 is TGTGCCTGGACCCCCACTGGAACTGAAGCTTTCTTT. The encoded protein is CAWTPTGTEAFF.

The chain is built from TRBV7-9 and TRBJ2-5, with D possibly being TRBD2 (6 bases). The germline V gene has CDR1 SEHNR and CDR2 FQNEAQ (reference sequence). Trimming removed 3 bases at V and 3 bases at J, with 8 bases between. The CDR3 consists of 13 residues. CDR3 in DNA: TGTGCCAGCAGCTTCCCTAGCGAAGAGACCCAGTACTTC. Protein product: CASSFPSEETQYF.

The J gene is TRBJ1-1, the V gene TRBV30; no clear D gene. V lost 8 bases, J lost 2 bases, and 6 bases lay in between. This CDR3 is 10 amino acids long. Germline-derived CDR1 and CDR2 are GTSNPN and SVGIG (reference sequence). The CDR3 sequence is CAGENTEAFF. The CDR3 nucleotides read TGTGCCGGAGAAAACACTGAAGCTTTCTTT.

Only one count was recorded for this clone. The genes are TRBV20-1 and TRBJ1-6; 8 nucleotides line up with TRBD1. The germline V gene encodes CDR1 DFQATT and CDR2 SNEGSKA (reference sequence). This CDR3 spans 11 amino acids. V dropped 7 bases and J dropped 9; count of bases not matched to a gene: 2. This CDR3 is CSDRGFSPLHF. In DNA form, the CDR3 reads TGCAGTGACAGGGGGTTTTCACCCCTCCACTTT.

V and J are TRBV9 and TRBJ1-2, with D possibly being TRBD1 (6 bases). The germline V gene encodes CDR1 SGDLS and CDR2 YYNGEE. The CDR3 has 13 amino acids. V lost 3 bases and J lost 7, with 13 bases in between. The CDR3 loop reads CASSASRGAGYTF. The DNA for the CDR3 is TGTGCCAGCAGCGCGTCGCGGGGGGCTGGCTACACCTTC.

The chain combines TRBV25-1 with TRBJ1-4; 7 bases agree with TRBD1. The CDR3 is made up of 11 amino acids. Germline loops: CDR1 MGHDK, CDR2 SYGVNS. J lost 15 bases, V lost 6 bases, and 7 bases had no gene match. CDR3 region: CASRSSGQMFF. The CDR3 nucleotides are TGTGCCAGCAGAAGTTCGGGACAGATGTTTTTT.

The chain couples TRBV5-6 to TRBJ1-2, with 8 bases lining up with TRBD1. The CDR3 has 14 amino acids. V gave up 3 bases and J gave up 0 bases; unmatched junction bases: 1. The germline V gene encodes CDR1 SGHDT and CDR2 YYEEEE. The CDR3 DNA is TGTGCCAGCAGCTCGGACAGGGCTAACTATGGCTACACCTTC. Its protein is CASSSDRANYGYTF.

The chain has TRBV27 and TRBJ1-6; 11 nucleotides align to TRBD1. Germline loops: CDR1 MNHEY, CDR2 SMNVEV (reference sequence). This CDR3 region has 14 residues. V lost 4 bases to trimming and J lost 10 bases; unmatched junction nucleotides: 3. CDR3 sequence (DNA): TGTGCCAGCAGTTCGGACAGGGGGCTATCACCCCTCCACTTT. Residues: CASSSDRGLSPLHF.

V is TRBV7-8 and J is TRBJ2-5, with D perhaps TRBD1 (6 bases). Trimming shortened V by 6 bases and J by 4 bases, and 18 bases separated the two germline ends. This CDR3 has 15 residues. Germline values: CDR1 SGHVS, CDR2 FQNEAQ. This CDR3 is CASREQGRSRETQYF. Here the CDR3 DNA reads TGTGCCAGCAGGGAACAGGGTCGCTCTCGAGAGACCCAGTACTTC.

This clone was picked up a small number of times. The chain is built from TRBV19 and TRBJ2-7, with D perhaps assigned TRBD1 or TRBD2 (5 bases each). The V and J ends lost 7 bases and 3 bases respectively, with 19 bases between them. CDR3 length: 15 residues. Germline V gene sequence: CDR1 LNHDA, CDR2 SQIVND (reference sequence). The CDR3 coding sequence is TGTGCCAGTACCCAGGGAGTGGGGGAGTTCTACGAGCAGTACTTC. This codes for CASTQGVGEFYEQYF.